Below are 8 T cell receptor beta chains sequenced from a single sample in a study of blood T cell repertoires in COVID-19. Only in-frame clones appear in the TCRdb table, and some are missing; sequencing was by immunoSEQ multiplex PCR. The sample includes more than 150,000 clones, around 83% seen only once; the top ten take around 6.6%. The source material was peripheral blood. Receptors originate from a man aged 50-59 years with active or convalescent COVID-19.

CDR3 sequence reads: CASSVDRVGGYTF. The DNA for the CDR3 is TGTGCCAGCAGCGTAGACAGGGTCGGCGGCTACACCTTC. The chain links TRBV9 to TRBJ1-2; possible D gene TRBD1, 6 bases. V was cut by 0 bases and J by 8 bases, with 11 bases left in between. CDR1 and CDR2 (germline): SGDLS, YYNGEE. The CDR3 totals 13 residues.

V is TRBV3-1 (or the pseudogene TRBV3-2) and J is TRBJ2-5; tentatively, D is TRBD2 (6 bases). In germline, CDR1 is LGHDT, CDR2 YNNKEL (reference sequence). This CDR3 is built from 14 residues. The V and J ends lost 3 bases and 5 bases respectively, with 13 bases between them. CDR3 loop: CASSHGTFWETQYF. The CDR3 DNA reads as TGTGCCAGCAGCCACGGGACTTTTTGGGAGACCCAGTACTTC.

Turning to this clone: The junction does not match germline at one end; this may be a read error. The chain employs TRBV9 and TRBJ2-1; D remains unclear. The CDR3 has 15 amino acids. The germline V gene encodes CDR1 SGDLS and CDR2 YYNGEE. The CDR3 protein is CASSPPGGEYIEQFF. In DNA, the CDR3 is TGTGCCAGCAGCCCCCCTGGCGGTGAGTACATTGAGCAGTTCTTC.

The genes are TRBV29-1 and TRBJ2-7; 11 bases align to TRBD2. Germline CDR1 and CDR2: SQVTM and ANQGSEA. V gave up 6 bases and J gave up 7 bases; unmatched junction bases: 8. This CDR3 is built from 13 residues. The CDR3 DNA follows: TGCAGCGTAAGCACTAGCGGGGGAGGGGAGCAGTACTTC. It codes for CSVSTSGGGEQYF.

The V call is TRBV5-5, the J call TRBJ2-1; weak D call: TRBD2 (6 bases). This CDR3 is built from 16 residues. Germline V gene data show CDR1 as SGHKS and CDR2 as YYEKEE (reference sequence). V gave up 3 bases and J gave up 0 bases, with 13 bases separating them. The CDR3 sequence: CASSSDPGSSYNEQFF. The CDR3 DNA is TGTGCCAGCAGCTCAGACCCCGGGAGCTCCTACAATGAGCAGTTCTTC. Together with reference TRBV5-5 and TRBJ2-1, the CDR3 gives the full variable domain: DAGVTQSPTHLIKTRGQQVTLRCSPISGHKSVSWYQQVLGQGPQFIFQYYEKEERGRGNFPDRFSARQFPNYSSELNVNALLLGDSALYLCASSSDPGSSYNEQFFGPGTRLTVL.

The CDR3 nucleotides are TGTGCCAGCAGTGAGGCGGGTGCGAGAGGGCACAATGAGCAGTTCTTC. It encodes CASSEAGARGHNEQFF. V gene TRBV2 combines with J gene TRBJ2-1, with D maybe TRBD2 (5 bases). Trimming cost V 3 bases and J 5 bases, with 17 bases left between them. The CDR3 covers 16 residues. The germline CDR1 and CDR2 sequences are SNHLY and FYNNEI.

V and J are TRBV4-1 and TRBJ1-5; 10 bases are a match to TRBD1. Germline V gene data show CDR1 as MGHRA and CDR2 as YSYEKL. V shed 3 bases, J shed 0 bases, and the junction held 11 bases outside the gene matches. This CDR3 spans 19 amino acids. For the CDR3, the DNA is TGCGCCAGCAGCCACCCGCCGGGACAGGGGACTACTAGCAATCAGCCCCAGCATTTT. The encoded protein is CASSHPPGQGTTSNQPQHF.

This chain uses TRBV7-9 with TRBJ1-2; 9 bases are shared with TRBD1. With V trimmed by 3 bases and J by 5 bases, 10 bases remained unmatched. This CDR3 is built from 16 residues. The germline V gene encodes CDR1 SEHNR and CDR2 FQNEAQ (reference sequence). The CDR3, as DNA: TGTGCCAGCAGCTTTTTCGGACAGGGGAGAAGATATGGCTACACCTTC. As protein: CASSFFGQGRRYGYTF.